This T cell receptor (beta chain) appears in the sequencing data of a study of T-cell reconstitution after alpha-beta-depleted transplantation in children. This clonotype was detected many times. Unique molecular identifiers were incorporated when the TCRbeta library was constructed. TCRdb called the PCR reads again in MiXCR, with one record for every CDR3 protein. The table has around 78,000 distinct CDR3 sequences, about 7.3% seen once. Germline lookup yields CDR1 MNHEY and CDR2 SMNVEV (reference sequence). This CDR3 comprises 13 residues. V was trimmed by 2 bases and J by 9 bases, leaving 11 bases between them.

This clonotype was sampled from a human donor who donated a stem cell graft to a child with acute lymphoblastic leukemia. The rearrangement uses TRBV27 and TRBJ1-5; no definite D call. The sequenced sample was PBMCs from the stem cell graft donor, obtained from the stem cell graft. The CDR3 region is CASSLQGSPPQHF. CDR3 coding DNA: TGTGCCAGCAGTTTACAAGGTTCTCCGCCCCAGCATTTT.